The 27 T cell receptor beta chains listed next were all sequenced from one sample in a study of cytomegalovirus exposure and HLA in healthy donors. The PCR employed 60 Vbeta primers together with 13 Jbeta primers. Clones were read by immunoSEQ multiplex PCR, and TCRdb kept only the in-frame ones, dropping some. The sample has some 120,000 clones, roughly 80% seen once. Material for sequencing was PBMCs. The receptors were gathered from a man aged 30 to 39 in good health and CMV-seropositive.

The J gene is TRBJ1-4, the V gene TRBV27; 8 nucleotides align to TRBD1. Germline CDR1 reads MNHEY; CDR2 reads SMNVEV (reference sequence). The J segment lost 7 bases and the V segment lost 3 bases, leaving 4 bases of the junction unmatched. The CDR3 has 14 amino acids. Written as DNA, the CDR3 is TGTGCCAGCAGTTTGGACAGGGAGGGTGAAAAACTGTTTTTT. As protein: CASSLDREGEKLFF.

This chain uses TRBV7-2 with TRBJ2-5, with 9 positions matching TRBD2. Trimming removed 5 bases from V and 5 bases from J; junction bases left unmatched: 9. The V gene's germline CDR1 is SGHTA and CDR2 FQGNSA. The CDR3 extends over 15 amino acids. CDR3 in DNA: TGTGCCAGCAGCCTGACTAGCGGCCAGGGGGAGACCCAGTACTTC. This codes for CASSLTSGQGETQYF.

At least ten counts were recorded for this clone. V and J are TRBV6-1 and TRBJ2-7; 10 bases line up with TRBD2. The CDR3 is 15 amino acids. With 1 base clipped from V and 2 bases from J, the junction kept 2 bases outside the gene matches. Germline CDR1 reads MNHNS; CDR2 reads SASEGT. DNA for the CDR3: TGTGCCAGCAGTGAAGGGCTAGCGGGAGCCTACGAGCAGTACGTC. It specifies CASSEGLAGAYEQYV.

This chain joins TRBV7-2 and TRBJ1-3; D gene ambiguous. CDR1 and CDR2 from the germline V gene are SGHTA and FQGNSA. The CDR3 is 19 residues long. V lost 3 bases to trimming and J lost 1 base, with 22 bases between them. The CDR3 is CASSFRTPATVTSGNTIYF. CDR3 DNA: TGTGCCAGCAGCTTTAGAACACCTGCCACAGTTACTTCTGGAAACACCATATATTTT.

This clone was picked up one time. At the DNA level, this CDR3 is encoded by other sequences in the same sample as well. The CDR3 loop is CASSLSAGSHEQYV. The CDR3 DNA reads TGTGCCAGCAGCTTATCAGCGGGAAGCCACGAGCAGTATGTC. V and J are TRBV7-9 and TRBJ2-7; 7 bases align to TRBD2. Germline values: CDR1 SEHNR, CDR2 FQNEAQ (reference sequence). This CDR3 is 14 amino acids long.

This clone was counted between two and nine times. The CDR3, as DNA: TGTGCCAGCAGCCCTGGACAGGGGTTTAATGAAAAACTGTTTTTT. It is translated as CASSPGQGFNEKLFF. The V and J genes are TRBV7-9 and TRBJ1-4; 9 bases agree with TRBD1. The CDR3 totals 15 residues. CDR1 is SEHNR, CDR2 FQNEAQ, per germline (reference sequence). Trimming removed 5 bases from V and 4 bases from J; junction bases left unmatched: 5.

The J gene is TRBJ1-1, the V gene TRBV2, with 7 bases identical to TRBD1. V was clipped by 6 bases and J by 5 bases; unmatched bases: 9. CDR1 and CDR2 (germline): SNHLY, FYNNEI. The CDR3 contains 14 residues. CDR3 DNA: TGTGCCAGCAGGGAGACAGGGCTAGGGACTGAAGCTTTCTTT. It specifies CASRETGLGTEAFF.

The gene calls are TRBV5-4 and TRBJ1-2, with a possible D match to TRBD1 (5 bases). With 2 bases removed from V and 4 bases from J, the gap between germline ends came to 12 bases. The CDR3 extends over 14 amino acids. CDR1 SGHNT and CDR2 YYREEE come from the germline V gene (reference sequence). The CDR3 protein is CASSLDSFRYGYTF. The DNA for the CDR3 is TGTGCCAGCAGCTTAGACAGCTTCCGCTATGGCTACACCTTC.

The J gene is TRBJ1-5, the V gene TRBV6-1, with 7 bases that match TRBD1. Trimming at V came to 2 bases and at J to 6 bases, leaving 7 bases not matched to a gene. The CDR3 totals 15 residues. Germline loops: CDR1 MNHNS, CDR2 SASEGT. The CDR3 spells CASSEMWAGGQPQHF. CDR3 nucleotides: TGTGCCAGCAGTGAAATGTGGGCAGGGGGTCAGCCCCAGCATTTT.

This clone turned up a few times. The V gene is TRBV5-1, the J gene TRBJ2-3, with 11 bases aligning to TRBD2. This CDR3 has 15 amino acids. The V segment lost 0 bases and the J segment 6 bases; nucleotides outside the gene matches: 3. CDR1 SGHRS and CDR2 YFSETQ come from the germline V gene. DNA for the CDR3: TGCGCCAGCAGCTTGGTAGCGGGGGGGCCGGATACGCAGTATTTT. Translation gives CASSLVAGGPDTQYF.

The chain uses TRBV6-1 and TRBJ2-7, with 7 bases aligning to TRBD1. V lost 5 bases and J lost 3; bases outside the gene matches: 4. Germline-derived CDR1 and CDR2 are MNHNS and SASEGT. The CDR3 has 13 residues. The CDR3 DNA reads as TGTGCCAGCAGTTATGGGACAGTCTACGAGCAGTACGTC. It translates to CASSYGTVYEQYV.

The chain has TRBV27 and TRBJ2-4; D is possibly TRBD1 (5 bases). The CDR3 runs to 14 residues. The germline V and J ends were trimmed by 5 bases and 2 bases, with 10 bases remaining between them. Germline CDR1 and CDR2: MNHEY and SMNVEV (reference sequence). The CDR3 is CASSQTATKNIQYF. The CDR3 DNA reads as TGTGCCAGCAGTCAGACAGCTACCAAAAACATTCAGTACTTC.

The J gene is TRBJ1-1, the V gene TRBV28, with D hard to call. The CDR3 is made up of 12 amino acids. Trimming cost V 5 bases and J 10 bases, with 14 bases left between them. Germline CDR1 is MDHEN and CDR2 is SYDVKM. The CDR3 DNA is TGTGCCAGCAGTCACGGGTCGATCGGAGCTTTCTTT. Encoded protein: CASSHGSIGAFF.

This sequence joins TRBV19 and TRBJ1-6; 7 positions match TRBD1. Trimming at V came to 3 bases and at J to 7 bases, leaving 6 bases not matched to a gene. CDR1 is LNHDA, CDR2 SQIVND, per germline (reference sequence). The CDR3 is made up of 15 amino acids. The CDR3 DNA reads TGTGCCAGTAGTATTCACAGGGGTGGAAATTCACCCCTCCACTTT. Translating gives CASSIHRGGNSPLHF. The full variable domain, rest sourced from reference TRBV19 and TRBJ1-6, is DGGITQSPKYLFRKEGQNVTLSCEQNLNHDAMYWYRQDPGQGLRLIYYSQIVNDFQKGDIAEGYSVSREKKESFPLTVTSAQKNPTAFYLCASSIHRGGNSPLHFGNGTRLTVT.

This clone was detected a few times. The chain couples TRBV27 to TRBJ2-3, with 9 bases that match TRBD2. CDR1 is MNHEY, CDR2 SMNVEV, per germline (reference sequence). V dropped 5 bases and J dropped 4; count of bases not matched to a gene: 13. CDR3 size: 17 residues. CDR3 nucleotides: TGTGCCAGCAGTCCCGGACTAGGCGGGGGGGTGTCAGATACGCAGTATTTT. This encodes CASSPGLGGGVSDTQYF.

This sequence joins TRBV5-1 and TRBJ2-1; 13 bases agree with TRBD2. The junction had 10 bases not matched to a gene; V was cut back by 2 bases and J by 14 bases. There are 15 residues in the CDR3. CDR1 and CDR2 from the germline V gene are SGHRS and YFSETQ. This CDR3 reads CASSFLGTSGVQKFF. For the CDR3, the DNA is TGCGCCAGCAGCTTTCTAGGGACTAGCGGGGTCCAAAAGTTCTTC. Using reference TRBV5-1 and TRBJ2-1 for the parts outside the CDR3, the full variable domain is KAGVTQTPRYLIKTRGQQVTLSCSPISGHRSVSWYQQTPGQGLQFLFEYFSETQRNKGNFPGRFSGRQFSNSRSEMNVSTLELGDSALYLCASSFLGTSGVQKFFGPGTRLTVL.

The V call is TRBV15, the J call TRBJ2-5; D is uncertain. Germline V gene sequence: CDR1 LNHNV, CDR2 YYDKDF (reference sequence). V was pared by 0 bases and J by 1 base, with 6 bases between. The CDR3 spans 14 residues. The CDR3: CATSRDHSQETQYF. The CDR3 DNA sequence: TGTGCCACCAGCAGAGATCACAGCCAAGAGACCCAGTACTTC.

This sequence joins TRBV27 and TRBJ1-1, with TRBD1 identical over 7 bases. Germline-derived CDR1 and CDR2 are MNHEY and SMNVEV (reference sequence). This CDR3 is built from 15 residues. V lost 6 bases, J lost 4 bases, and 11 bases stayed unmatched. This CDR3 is CASSRAGQGGTEAFF. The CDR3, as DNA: TGTGCCAGCAGCCGCGCTGGGCAGGGGGGCACTGAAGCTTTCTTT.

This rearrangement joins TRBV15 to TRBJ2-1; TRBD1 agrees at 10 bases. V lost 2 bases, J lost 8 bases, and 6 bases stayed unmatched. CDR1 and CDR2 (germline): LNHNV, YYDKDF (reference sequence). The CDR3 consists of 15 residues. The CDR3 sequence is CATSRLRDRGHEQFF. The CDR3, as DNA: TGTGCCACCAGCAGACTCCGGGACAGGGGACATGAGCAGTTCTTC.

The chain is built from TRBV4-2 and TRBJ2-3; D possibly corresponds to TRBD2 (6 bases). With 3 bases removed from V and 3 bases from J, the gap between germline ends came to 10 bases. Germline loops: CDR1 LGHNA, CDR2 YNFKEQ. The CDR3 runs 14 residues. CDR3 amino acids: CASSHDGSTDTQYF. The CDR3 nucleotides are TGTGCCAGCAGCCATGACGGGAGTACAGATACGCAGTATTTT.

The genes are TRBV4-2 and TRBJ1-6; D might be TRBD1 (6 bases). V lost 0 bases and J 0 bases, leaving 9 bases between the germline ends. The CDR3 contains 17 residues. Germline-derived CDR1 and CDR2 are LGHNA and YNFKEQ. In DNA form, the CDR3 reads TGTGCCAGCAGCCAAGAGAGGGGGAGCTCCTATAATTCACCCCTCCACTTT. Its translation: CASSQERGSSYNSPLHF.

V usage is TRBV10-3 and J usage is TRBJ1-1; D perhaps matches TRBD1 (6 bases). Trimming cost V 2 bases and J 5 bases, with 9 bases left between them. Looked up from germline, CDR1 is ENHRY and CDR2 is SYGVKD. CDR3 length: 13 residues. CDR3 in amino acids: CAISEAGVTEAFF. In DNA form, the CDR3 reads TGTGCCATCAGTGAGGCAGGGGTGACTGAAGCTTTCTTT.

For the CDR3, the DNA is TGTGCCAGCAGCTTCGACAGGGTAACCTACAATGAGCAGTTCTTC. Encoded protein: CASSFDRVTYNEQFF. This chain joins TRBV5-6 and TRBJ2-1; 7 bases are a match to TRBD1. The germline V gene has CDR1 SGHDT and CDR2 YYEEEE. The CDR3 loop spans 15 amino acids. The V and J ends lost 2 bases and 2 bases, in that order; junction bases with no gene match: 4. Supplemented by reference TRBV5-6 and TRBJ2-1, the full variable domain reads DAGVTQSPTHLIKTRGQQVTLRCSPKSGHDTVSWYQQALGQGPQFIFQYYEEEERQRGNFPDRFSGHQFPNYSSELNVNALLLGDSALYLCASSFDRVTYNEQFFGPGTRLTVL.

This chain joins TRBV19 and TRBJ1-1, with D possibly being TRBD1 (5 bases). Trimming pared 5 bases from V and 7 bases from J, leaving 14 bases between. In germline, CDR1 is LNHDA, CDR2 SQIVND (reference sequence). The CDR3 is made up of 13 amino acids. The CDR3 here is CASSASGGIEAFF. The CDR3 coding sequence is TGTGCCAGTAGTGCTAGCGGGGGTATTGAAGCTTTCTTT.

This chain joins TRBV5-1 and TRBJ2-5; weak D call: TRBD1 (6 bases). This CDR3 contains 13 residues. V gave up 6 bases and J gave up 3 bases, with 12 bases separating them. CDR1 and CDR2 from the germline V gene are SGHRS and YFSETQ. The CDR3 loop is CASTTYREETQYF. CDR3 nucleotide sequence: TGCGCCAGCACAACCTACAGGGAAGAGACCCAGTACTTC. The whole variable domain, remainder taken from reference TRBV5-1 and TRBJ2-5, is KAGVTQTPRYLIKTRGQQVTLSCSPISGHRSVSWYQQTPGQGLQFLFEYFSETQRNKGNFPGRFSGRQFSNSRSEMNVSTLELGDSALYLCASTTYREETQYFGPGTRLLVL.

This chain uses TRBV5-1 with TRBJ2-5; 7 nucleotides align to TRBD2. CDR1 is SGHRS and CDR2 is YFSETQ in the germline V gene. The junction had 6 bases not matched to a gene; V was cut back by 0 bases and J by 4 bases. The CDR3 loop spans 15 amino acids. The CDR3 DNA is TGCGCCAGCAGCTTGGAGCAGCGGGGTACAGAGACCCAGTACTTC. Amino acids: CASSLEQRGTETQYF.

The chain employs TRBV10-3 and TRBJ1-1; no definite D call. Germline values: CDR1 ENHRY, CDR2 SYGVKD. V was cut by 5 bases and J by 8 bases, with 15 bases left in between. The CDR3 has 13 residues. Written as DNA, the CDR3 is TGTGCCATCAGTCCCCGGGGAATGGCCGAAGCTTTCTTT. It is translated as CAISPRGMAEAFF.